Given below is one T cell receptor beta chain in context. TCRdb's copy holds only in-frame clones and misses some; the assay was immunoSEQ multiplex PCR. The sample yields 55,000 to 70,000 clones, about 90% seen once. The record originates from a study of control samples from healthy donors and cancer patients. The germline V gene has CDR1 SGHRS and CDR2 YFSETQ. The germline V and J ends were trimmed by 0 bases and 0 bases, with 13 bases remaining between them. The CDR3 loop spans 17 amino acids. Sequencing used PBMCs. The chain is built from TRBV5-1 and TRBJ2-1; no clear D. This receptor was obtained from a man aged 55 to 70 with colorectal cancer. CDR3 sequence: CASSLGPLGSSYNEQFF. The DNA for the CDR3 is TGCGCCAGCAGCTTGGGCCCTCTAGGTTCCTCCTACAATGAGCAGTTCTTC.